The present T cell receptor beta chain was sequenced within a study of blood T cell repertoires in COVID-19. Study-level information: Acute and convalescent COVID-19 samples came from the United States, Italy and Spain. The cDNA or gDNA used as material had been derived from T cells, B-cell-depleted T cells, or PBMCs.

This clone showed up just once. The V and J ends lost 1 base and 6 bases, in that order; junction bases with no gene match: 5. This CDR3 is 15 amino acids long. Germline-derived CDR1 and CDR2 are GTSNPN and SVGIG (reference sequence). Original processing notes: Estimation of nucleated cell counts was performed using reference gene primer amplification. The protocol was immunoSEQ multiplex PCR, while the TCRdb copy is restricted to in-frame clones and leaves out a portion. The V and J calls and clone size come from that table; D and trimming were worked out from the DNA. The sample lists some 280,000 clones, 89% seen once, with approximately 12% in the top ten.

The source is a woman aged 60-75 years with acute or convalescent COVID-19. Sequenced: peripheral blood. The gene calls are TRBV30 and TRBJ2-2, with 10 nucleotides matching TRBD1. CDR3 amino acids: CAWSEGQGSPGELFF. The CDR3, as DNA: TGTGCCTGGAGTGAGGGACAGGGGTCCCCCGGGGAGCTGTTTTTT.